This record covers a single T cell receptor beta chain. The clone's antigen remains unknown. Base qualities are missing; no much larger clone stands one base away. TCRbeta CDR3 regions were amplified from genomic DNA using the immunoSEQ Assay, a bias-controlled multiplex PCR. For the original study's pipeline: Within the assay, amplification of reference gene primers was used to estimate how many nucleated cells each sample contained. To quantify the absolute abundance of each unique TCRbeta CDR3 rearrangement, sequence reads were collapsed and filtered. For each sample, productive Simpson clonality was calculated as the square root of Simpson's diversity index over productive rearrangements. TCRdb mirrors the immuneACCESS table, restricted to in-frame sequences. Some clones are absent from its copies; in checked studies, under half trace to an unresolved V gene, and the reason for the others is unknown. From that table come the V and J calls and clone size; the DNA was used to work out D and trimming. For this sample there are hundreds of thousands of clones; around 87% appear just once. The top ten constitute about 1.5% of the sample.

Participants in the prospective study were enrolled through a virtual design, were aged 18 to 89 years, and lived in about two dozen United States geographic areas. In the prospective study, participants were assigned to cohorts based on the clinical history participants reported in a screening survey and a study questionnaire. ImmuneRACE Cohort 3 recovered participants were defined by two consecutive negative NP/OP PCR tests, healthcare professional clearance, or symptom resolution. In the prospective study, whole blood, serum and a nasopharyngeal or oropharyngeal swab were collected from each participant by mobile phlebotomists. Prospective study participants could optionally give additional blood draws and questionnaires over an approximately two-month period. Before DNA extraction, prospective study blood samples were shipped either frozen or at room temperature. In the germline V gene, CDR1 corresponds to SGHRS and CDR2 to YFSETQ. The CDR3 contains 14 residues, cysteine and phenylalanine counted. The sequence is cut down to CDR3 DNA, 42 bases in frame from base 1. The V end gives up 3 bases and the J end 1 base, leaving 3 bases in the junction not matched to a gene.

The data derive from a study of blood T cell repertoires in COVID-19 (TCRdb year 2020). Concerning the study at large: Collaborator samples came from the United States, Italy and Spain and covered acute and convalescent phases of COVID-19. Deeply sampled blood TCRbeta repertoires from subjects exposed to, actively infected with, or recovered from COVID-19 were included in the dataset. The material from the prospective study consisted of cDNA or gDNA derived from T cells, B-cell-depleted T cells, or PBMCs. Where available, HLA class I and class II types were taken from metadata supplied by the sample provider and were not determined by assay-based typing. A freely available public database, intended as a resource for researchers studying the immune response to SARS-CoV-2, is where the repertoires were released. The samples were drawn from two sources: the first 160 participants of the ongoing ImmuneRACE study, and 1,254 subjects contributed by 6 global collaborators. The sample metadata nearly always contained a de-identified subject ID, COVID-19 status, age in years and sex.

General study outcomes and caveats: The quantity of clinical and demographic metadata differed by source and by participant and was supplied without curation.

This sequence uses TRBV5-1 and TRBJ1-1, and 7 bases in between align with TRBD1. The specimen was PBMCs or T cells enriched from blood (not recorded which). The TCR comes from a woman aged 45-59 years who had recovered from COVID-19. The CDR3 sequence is CASSSGTENTEAFF. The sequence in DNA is TGCGCCAGCAGCTCCGGGACAGAGAACACTGAAGCTTTCTTT.